Following are 30 T cell receptor beta chains from one sample sequenced in a study of blood T cell repertoires in COVID-19. Assay: immunoSEQ multiplex PCR; the TCRdb copy retains only in-frame clones and omits some. This sample has roughly 110,000 clones; less than 80% occur once, and the top ten carry under 8%. Sequencing used peripheral blood. The receptors were sampled from a man aged 80 or over with COVID-19, enrolled during active disease.

The chain links TRBV28 to TRBJ1-5, with 7 bases lining up with TRBD1. The CDR3 sequence is 14 residues long. V dropped 8 bases and J dropped 2; count of bases not matched to a gene: 6. In germline, CDR1 is MDHEN, CDR2 SYDVKM. The CDR3 DNA is TGTGCCAGCCAACAGGGGCAGGGCAATCAGCCCCAGCATTTT. This codes for CASQQGQGNQPQHF. Drawing the rest from reference TRBV28 and TRBJ1-5, the complete variable domain is DVKVTQSSRYLVKRTGEKVFLECVQDMDHENMFWYRQDPGLGLRLIYFSYDVKMKEKGDIPEGYSVSREKKERFSLILESASTNQTSMYLCASQQGQGNQPQHFGDGTRLSIL.

This clone turned up a few times. The V gene is TRBV5-5, the J gene TRBJ1-2; tentatively, D is TRBD1 (5 bases). CDR3 length equals 16 residues. From germline, CDR1 is SGHKS and CDR2 YYEKEE (reference sequence). V lost 0 bases to trimming and J lost 1 base, with 13 bases between them. The chain's CDR3 is CASSLADRTINYGYTF. CDR3 DNA sequence: TGTGCCAGCAGCTTGGCCGACAGAACTATTAACTATGGCTACACCTTC.

This chain joins TRBV6-6 and TRBJ2-7; tentative D call: TRBD2 (6 bases). V lost 9 bases to trimming and J lost 2 bases, with 17 bases between them. Germline V gene data show CDR1 as MNHNY and CDR2 as SVGAGI (reference sequence). The length of the CDR3 is 14 residues. The CDR3 nucleotides are TGTGCCAGTCGCCTGAGCGGAGGGACCTACGAGCAGTACTTC. Its protein product is CASRLSGGTYEQYF.

The V call is TRBV19, the J call TRBJ2-3; 9 bases are a match to TRBD1. The CDR3 sequence is 14 residues long. CDR1 LNHDA and CDR2 SQIVND come from the germline V gene (reference sequence). The ends lost 5 bases at V and 4 bases at J; junction bases unmatched: 4. The CDR3 DNA is TGTGCCAGTAGTGTACAGGGGGCCGCAGATACGCAGTATTTT. Translated: CASSVQGAADTQYF.

CDR3 residues: CAITREVRNTEAFF. For the CDR3, the DNA is TGTGCCATCACCCGCGAGGTCCGGAACACTGAAGCTTTCTTT. V gene TRBV10-3 combines with J gene TRBJ1-1; no reliable D call. V shed 7 bases and J shed 1 base, with 13 bases lying between them. Looked up from germline, CDR1 is ENHRY and CDR2 is SYGVKD. The CDR3 sequence is 14 residues long.

V usage is TRBV7-3 and J usage is TRBJ1-3, with D tentatively TRBD1 (6 bases). The CDR3 covers 13 residues. V lost 5 bases and J 4 bases, leaving 9 bases between the germline ends. Germline assignment: CDR1 SGHTA and CDR2 FQGTGA. The CDR3 nucleotides read TGTGCCAGCAGCCCTGGACAGGGAAACACCATATATTTT. Protein sequence: CASSPGQGNTIYF.

This rearrangement joins TRBV6-5 to TRBJ2-7, with a possible D match to TRBD2 (7 bases). The CDR3 spans 12 residues. The ends were cut back, 10 bases at V and 6 bases at J, with 16 bases in the middle. Germline assignment: CDR1 MNHEY and CDR2 SVGAGI. The CDR3 nucleotides read TGTGCCACTAGGGGGGGCCCCGGCGAGCAGTACTTC. It encodes CATRGGPGEQYF.

This rearrangement joins TRBV11-2 to TRBJ2-5; the match to TRBD2 covers 13 bases. The length of the CDR3 is 15 residues. The V gene's germline CDR1 is SGHAT and CDR2 FQNNGV. Trimming removed 5 bases from V and 3 bases from J; junction bases left unmatched: 3. CDR3 nucleotide sequence: TGTGCCAGCAGCGATGGGACTAGCGGGGAAGAGACCCAGTACTTC. As protein: CASSDGTSGEETQYF. Full variable domain (rest looked up from reference TRBV11-2 and TRBJ2-5): EAGVAQSPRYKIIEKRQSVAFWCNPISGHATLYWYQQILGQGPKLLIQFQNNGVVDDSQLPKDRFSAERLKGVDSTLKIQPAKLEDSAVYLCASSDGTSGEETQYFGPGTRLLVL.

The chain employs TRBV18 and TRBJ2-5; 9 bases align to TRBD1. V lost 4 bases and J lost 2; bases outside the gene matches: 2. Germline V gene data show CDR1 as KGHSH and CDR2 as LQKENI. The CDR3 is 14 amino acids. CDR3 residues: CASSRGTGQETQYF. As DNA, the CDR3 is TGTGCCAGCTCACGCGGGACAGGGCAAGAGACCCAGTACTTC.

A single count supports this clone. The J gene is TRBJ1-6, the V gene TRBV19; 8 bases align to TRBD1. The germline V gene has CDR1 LNHDA and CDR2 SQIVND (reference sequence). The junction had 7 bases not matched to a gene; V was cut back by 6 bases and J by 3 bases. This CDR3 has 16 amino acids. CDR3 protein: CASRRQGIDYNSPLHF. The CDR3 DNA is TGTGCCAGTAGGCGACAGGGGATCGACTATAATTCACCCCTCCACTTT.

The chain uses TRBV5-4 and TRBJ1-6; 9 bases align to TRBD1. After removal of 0 bases from V and 6 bases from J, the junction contained 7 bases not matched to a gene. The CDR3 loop spans 17 amino acids. CDR1 is SGHNT, CDR2 YYREEE, per germline (reference sequence). The CDR3 DNA reads TGTGCCAGCAGCTTGGCGTACGGGACAGGGCCTAATTCACCCCTCCACTTT. Its protein product is CASSLAYGTGPNSPLHF.

This CDR3 reads CASSERTGDYTEAFF. CDR3 nucleotide sequence: TGTGCCAGCAGTGAAAGGACAGGGGATTACACTGAAGCTTTCTTT. The chain is built from TRBV6-1 and TRBJ1-1; 9 nucleotides match TRBD1. The CDR3 is 15 residues long. J gave up 3 bases and V 2 bases, and 4 bases lay outside the gene matches. The germline gives CDR1 MNHNS, CDR2 SASEGT.

In nucleotides, the CDR3 is TGTGCCAGCAGCTTGCAAGCGGGAGGGCAACATGAGCAGTTCTTC. This codes for CASSLQAGGQHEQFF. The V gene is TRBV5-4, the J gene TRBJ2-1; TRBD2 aligns across 10 bases. The CDR3 extends over 15 amino acids. J gave up 8 bases and V 1 base, and 6 bases lay outside the gene matches. CDR1 and CDR2 (germline): SGHNT, YYREEE (reference sequence).

The chain employs TRBV5-4 and TRBJ1-3, with 7 bases matching TRBD1. The CDR3 has 17 residues. The V gene's germline CDR1 is SGHNT and CDR2 YYREEE (reference sequence). V shed 3 bases, J shed 3 bases, and the junction held 12 bases outside the gene matches. CDR3 amino acids: CASSSAKRQGDGNTIYF. The CDR3 bases are TGTGCCAGCAGCTCAGCCAAAAGGCAGGGGGATGGAAACACCATATATTTT.

This clone was seen a handful of times. The rearrangement uses TRBV28 and TRBJ1-5; tentatively, D is TRBD1 (5 bases). Trimming shortened V by 1 base and J by 0 bases, and 16 bases separated the two germline ends. The germline gives CDR1 MDHEN, CDR2 SYDVKM. CDR3 length: 18 amino acids. DNA for the CDR3: TGTGCCAGCAGTTTATCCTGGACAAGGAGGGCTAGCAATCAGCCCCAGCATTTT. Its protein is CASSLSWTRRASNQPQHF.

The J gene is TRBJ2-6, the V gene TRBV2; D is undetermined. Germline CDR1 reads SNHLY; CDR2 reads FYNNEI. V lost 4 bases and J 0 bases, leaving 13 bases between the germline ends. The CDR3 covers 17 residues. The CDR3 region has the DNA TGTGCCAGCAGTGTAGAAGCTCTGTTCTCTGGGGCCAACGTCCTGACTTTC. This codes for CASSVEALFSGANVLTF.

Worth noting for this clone: Other DNA sequences from this sample encode an identical CDR3 as well. This chain connects TRBV29-1 to TRBJ1-1; D gene ambiguous. CDR3 length: 12 amino acids. Deletions cut 6 bases from V and 4 bases from J, with 12 bases between. The germline V gene has CDR1 SQVTM and CDR2 ANQGSEA. The CDR3 region is CSVAAGSTEAFF. The CDR3 DNA reads as TGCAGCGTCGCGGCGGGGAGCACTGAAGCTTTCTTT.

The chain carries TRBV6-2 or TRBV6-3 and TRBJ2-7, with TRBD1 as a possible D gene (6 bases). Looked up from germline, CDR1 is MNHEY and CDR2 is SVGEGT. The CDR3 consists of 15 residues. Trimming stripped 0 bases from V and 6 bases from J, with 15 bases between. CDR3 in DNA: TGTGCCAGCAGTTACTCGAGGGGGACGGCCTCCGAGCAGTACTTC. Translation: CASSYSRGTASEQYF.

The rearrangement links TRBV27 to TRBJ2-7; TRBD1 matches at 8 bases. The junction had 5 bases not matched to a gene; V was cut back by 0 bases and J by 1 base. There are 16 residues in the CDR3. Germline V lookup: CDR1 MNHEY, CDR2 SMNVEV (reference sequence). As DNA, the CDR3 is TGTGCCAGCAGTTTATCGCGAGGGACAGGATCCTACGAGCAGTACTTC. Translation: CASSLSRGTGSYEQYF.

CDR3: CASSEGGAQYF. CDR3 bases: TGTGCCAGCAGCGAGGGGGGGGCCCAGTACTTC. The chain employs TRBV7-9 and TRBJ2-5; perhaps TRBD2 as D (7 bases). CDR3 length equals 11 residues. V was trimmed by 5 bases and J by 9 bases, leaving 10 bases between them. Germline CDR1 SEHNR, CDR2 FQNEAQ (reference sequence).

This clone was detected only a few times. The chain links TRBV24-1 to TRBJ2-7; TRBD2 might be the D (6 bases). Trimming stripped 4 bases from V and 5 bases from J, with 17 bases between. This CDR3 has 15 amino acids. Germline CDR1 is KGHDR and CDR2 is SFDVKD. The CDR3 DNA is TGTGCCACCAGTGACCCTCATGGTTCGGGGGACGAGCAGTACTTC. Amino acids: CATSDPHGSGDEQYF.

The V and J genes are TRBV7-9 and TRBJ1-1; 9 bases line up with TRBD1. The length of the CDR3 is 14 residues. J gave up 5 bases and V 5 bases, and 6 bases lay outside the gene matches. In germline, CDR1 is SEHNR, CDR2 FQNEAQ (reference sequence). CDR3 coding DNA: TGTGCCAGCAGCCCTGACAGGGGGGGGACTGAAGCTTTCTTT. It yields the protein CASSPDRGGTEAFF. Full variable domain (outside the CDR3, taken from reference TRBV7-9 and TRBJ1-1): DTGVSQNPRHKITKRGQNVTFRCDPISEHNRLYWYRQTLGQGPEFLTYFQNEAQLEKSRLLSDRFSAERPKGSFSTLEIQRTEQGDSAMYLCASSPDRGGTEAFFGQGTRLTVV.

The rearrangement uses TRBV5-6 and TRBJ2-1; 7 bases align to TRBD1. J gave up 5 bases and V 0 bases, and 5 bases lay outside the gene matches. CDR3 length: 15 amino acids. Germline CDR1 reads SGHDT; CDR2 reads YYEEEE. DNA for the CDR3: TGTGCCAGCAGCTTGGGAGGGGGCAAGGACAATGAGCAGTTCTTC. This encodes CASSLGGGKDNEQFF.

V and J are TRBV2 and TRBJ2-1; D call uncertain. CDR1 SNHLY and CDR2 FYNNEI come from the germline V gene. CDR3 size: 12 residues. V was cut by 6 bases and J by 5 bases, with 8 bases left in between. CDR3 amino acids: CASSAVHNEQFF. CDR3 coding DNA: TGTGCCAGCAGCGCGGTTCACAATGAGCAGTTCTTC.

The J gene is TRBJ1-1, the V gene TRBV5-1; D is ambiguous. CDR3 size: 14 residues. Germline CDR1 reads SGHRS; CDR2 reads YFSETQ. The V gene lost 0 bases and the J gene lost 5 bases, with 11 bases spanning the gap. DNA of the CDR3: TGCGCCAGCAGCTTGGATTCAGGTGGAACTGAAGCTTTCTTT. Translating it yields CASSLDSGGTEAFF.

The chain links TRBV29-1 to TRBJ2-1; the match to TRBD1 covers 7 bases. V shed 1 base, J shed 0 bases, and the junction held 6 bases outside the gene matches. This CDR3 comprises 16 residues. CDR1 and CDR2 (germline): SQVTM, ANQGSEA. CDR3 coding DNA: TGCAGCGTTGAAGGTAGACAGGGAAGCTCCTACAATGAGCAGTTCTTC. Its translation is CSVEGRQGSSYNEQFF.

This sequence joins TRBV6-2 or TRBV6-3 and TRBJ1-1, with TRBD1 matching over 7 bases. The CDR3 runs 14 residues. Germline V gives CDR1 MNHEY, CDR2 SVGEGT. V gave up 4 bases and J gave up 3 bases; unmatched junction bases: 5. The DNA for the CDR3 is TGTGCCAGCAGTTGGGGCAGGGGGGACACTGAAGCTTTCTTT. Encoded protein: CASSWGRGDTEAFF.

The chain combines TRBV5-1 with TRBJ2-3; D uncertain. The germline V gene encodes CDR1 SGHRS and CDR2 YFSETQ. V lost 0 bases and J 1 base, leaving 6 bases between the germline ends. The CDR3 has 14 residues. The CDR3 region is CASSLVAGTDTQYF. CDR3 nucleotides: TGCGCCAGCAGCTTGGTGGCGGGCACAGATACGCAGTATTTT.

This clone was counted between two and nine times. The rearrangement links TRBV3-1 (or the pseudogene TRBV3-2) to TRBJ1-2; 7 bases align to TRBD1. Trimming removed 4 bases from V and 3 bases from J; junction bases left unmatched: 8. The CDR3 runs 15 residues. Germline V gives CDR1 LGHDT, CDR2 YNNKEL (reference sequence). CDR3 sequence reads: CASSPYSGGDYGYTF. The CDR3 nucleotides are TGTGCCAGCAGCCCCTACTCAGGGGGAGACTATGGCTACACCTTC.

The chain links TRBV29-1 to TRBJ1-2; maybe TRBD1 (6 bases). V was trimmed by 7 bases and J by 4 bases, leaving 10 bases between them. Per germline, CDR1 SQVTM and CDR2 ANQGSEA. CDR3 size: 11 residues. CDR3 region: CSAGQFYGYTF. CDR3 DNA: TGCAGCGCCGGACAGTTCTATGGCTACACCTTC.